These 3 T cell receptor beta chains were all obtained from the same sample, sequenced in a study of blood T cell repertoires in COVID-19. Some clones are missing from TCRdb's copy, which holds only in-frame ones; the method was immunoSEQ multiplex PCR. This table has 200,000 to 300,000 clones, approximately 90% appearing once. The sequencing input was peripheral blood. The receptor set was obtained from a man aged 55-75 years who had recovered from COVID-19.

This rearrangement joins TRBV20-1 to TRBJ1-2, with 7 bases matching TRBD1. The CDR3 runs to 11 residues. J gave up 6 bases and V 6 bases, and 4 bases lay outside the gene matches. The germline V gene encodes CDR1 DFQATT and CDR2 SNEGSKA (reference sequence). DNA for the CDR3: TGCAGTGCAGTAGGGGGCCATGGCTACACCTTC. Its translation is CSAVGGHGYTF.

The chain joins TRBV10-2 to TRBJ1-5; 7 bases are shared with TRBD1. J was trimmed by 1 base and V by 3 bases; bases with no gene match: 3. The CDR3 extends over 15 amino acids. Germline V CDR1 and CDR2: WSHSY, SAAADI. CDR3 region: CASSEGGRSNQPQHF. The CDR3, as DNA: TGCGCCAGCAGTGAAGGGGGCAGGAGCAATCAGCCCCAGCATTTT.

This clone was detected only once. Here the CDR3 DNA reads TGTGCCAGCAGCCAAACCTTGGGGAGATCTGAAGCTTTCTTT. This sequence encodes CASSQTLGRSEAFF. The chain carries TRBV14 and TRBJ1-1, with D hard to call. V gave up 2 bases and J gave up 6 bases, with 13 bases separating them. The CDR3 is 14 amino acids. CDR1 is SGHDN and CDR2 is FVKESK in the germline V gene.